One T cell receptor (beta chain) is described in this entry. Its matching antigen is unknown. This record comes from a study of T cells after yellow fever vaccination. Points from the study as a whole: Relatively few clonotypes were ones that appeared in both CD4 and CD8 compartments.

TCRdb ran MiXCR on the 5' RACE reads and lists one entry per CDR3 protein. The top ten hold 18% of the sample, which has hundreds of thousands of distinct CDR3 sequences, 18% seen once. This CDR3 has 13 residues. Germline CDR1 reads ENHRY; CDR2 reads SYGVKD. V lost 7 bases and J lost 2, with 10 bases in between. This material consisted of PBMCs, taken before the yellow fever booster vaccination. V gene TRBV10-3 combines with J gene TRBJ2-3; D is undetermined. This TCR was recovered from a man in his late teens or twenties who received the YFV17D yellow fever vaccine. The CDR3 coding sequence is TGTGCCATCATGAGCCAGGACACAGATACGCAGTATTTT. This gives the protein CAIMSQDTDTQYF.